These T cell receptor beta chains were read from a single sample in a study of shared clonotypes between healthy human individuals. Some clones are missing from TCRdb's copy, which holds only in-frame ones; the method was immunoSEQ multiplex PCR. Of over 2 million clones detected, about 94% appear once; the ten largest clones hold 0.85% to 1.2%. Source material: naive CD8+ T cells sorted from blood. Receptor source: a man aged 18 to 29 in good health. CDR3s include the opening cysteine and the closing phenylalanine or tryptophan. A D gene is named only where the DNA matches it firmly. Rows may omit the clone size; those that give it use once, few, many or a size class.

clone_size: once; j_call: TRBJ1-6; d_call: -; v_call: TRBV4-1; cdr3_nt: TGCGCCAGCAGCCAAAGGGGGACCGGTATTCAACCCCTCCACTTT; cdr3_aa: CASSQRGTGIQPLHF
clone_size: -; j_call: TRBJ1-2; d_call: -; v_call: TRBV7-4; cdr3_nt: TGTGCCAGCAGCTTAAGTGGCAGGGGCTATGGCTACACCTTC; cdr3_aa: CASSLSGRGYGYTF
clone_size: -; j_call: TRBJ1-2; d_call: TRBD1; v_call: TRBV27; cdr3_nt: TGTGCCAGCAGTTTCGAGGGGGCGCGTCATGGCTACACCTTC; cdr3_aa: CASSFEGARHGYTF
clone_size: -; j_call: TRBJ2-1; d_call: -; v_call: TRBV10-2; cdr3_nt: TGCGCCAGCAGTTGGGAATACAATGAGCAGTTCTTC; cdr3_aa: CASSWEYNEQFF
clone_size: -; j_call: TRBJ2-3; d_call: -; v_call: TRBV28; cdr3_nt: TGTGCCAGCAGTTTTCTCCCAACCGGTACGCAGTATTTT; cdr3_aa: CASSFLPTGTQYF
clone_size: -; j_call: TRBJ2-7; d_call: -; v_call: TRBV5-5; cdr3_nt: TGTGCCAGCAGCTTGCAAGACCAGAGCTACGAGCAGTACTTC; cdr3_aa: CASSLQDQSYEQYF
clone_size: -; j_call: TRBJ2-3; d_call: TRBD2; v_call: TRBV2; cdr3_nt: TGTGCCAGCAGTGAACCGACTAAGCGGGATAACACAGATACGCAGTATTTT; cdr3_aa: CASSEPTKRDNTDTQYF
clone_size: -; j_call: TRBJ1-2; d_call: -; v_call: TRBV5-8; cdr3_nt: TGTGCCAGCAGTACCCAAGTTCGTAAGGGCTATGGCTACACCTTC; cdr3_aa: CASSTQVRKGYGYTF
clone_size: -; j_call: TRBJ1-2; d_call: -; v_call: TRBV7-9; cdr3_nt: TGTGCCAGCAGCTTAGCTTTCGGACAGAAATCCTCCTTC; cdr3_aa: CASSLAFGQKSSF
clone_size: -; j_call: TRBJ2-2; d_call: -; v_call: TRBV27; cdr3_nt: TGTGCCAGCGAGAGGACAGTCGGGCTGTTTTTT; cdr3_aa: CASERTVGLFF
clone_size: -; j_call: TRBJ2-7; d_call: -; v_call: TRBV2; cdr3_nt: TGTGCCAGCAGTGACGGGGCGGGGACCTACGAGCAGTACTTC; cdr3_aa: CASSDGAGTYEQYF
clone_size: -; j_call: TRBJ2-1; d_call: TRBD1; v_call: TRBV5-6; cdr3_nt: TGTGCCAGCAGCTTCGGACAGGAGTACAATGAGCAGTTCTTC; cdr3_aa: CASSFGQEYNEQFF
clone_size: -; j_call: TRBJ2-2; d_call: TRBD1; v_call: TRBV18; cdr3_nt: TGTGCCAGCTCACCTCAGGGGGCTTGGAACACCGGGGAGCTGTTTTTT; cdr3_aa: CASSPQGAWNTGELFF
clone_size: few; j_call: TRBJ2-7; d_call: -; v_call: TRBV6-5; cdr3_nt: TGTGCCAGCAGTTACGGGGCCGCCGAGCAGTACTTC; cdr3_aa: CASSYGAAEQYF
clone_size: -; j_call: TRBJ2-4; d_call: TRBD2; v_call: TRBV30; cdr3_nt: TGTGCCTGGAGTGTAGGCTGGCTTAGCGGGAGGGCCGAGGGGGAAAACATTCAGTACTTC; cdr3_aa: CAWSVGWLSGRAEGENIQYF
clone_size: -; j_call: TRBJ2-3; d_call: -; v_call: TRBV5-6; cdr3_nt: TGTGCCAGCAGTCCCCCGAGCACAGATACGCAGTATTTT; cdr3_aa: CASSPPSTDTQYF
clone_size: once; j_call: TRBJ2-5; d_call: -; v_call: TRBV4-1; cdr3_nt: TGCGCCAGCAGCCAGGCGCAGGGCCAGGGAGAGACCCAGTACTTC; cdr3_aa: CASSQAQGQGETQYF
clone_size: -; j_call: TRBJ2-1; d_call: -; v_call: TRBV6-5; cdr3_nt: TGTGCCAGCAGTTACTCTGCGGCCTCCTACAATGAGCAGTTCTTC; cdr3_aa: CASSYSAASYNEQFF
clone_size: -; j_call: TRBJ2-5; d_call: -; v_call: TRBV4-1; cdr3_nt: TGCGCCAGCAGCCAAGCCCTCGGGGTCCAAGAGACCCAGTACTTC; cdr3_aa: CASSQALGVQETQYF
clone_size: -; j_call: TRBJ2-3; d_call: TRBD2; v_call: TRBV27; cdr3_nt: TGTGCCAGCAGTTCCCTTCTGCCAGCGGGGGGGACAGATACGCAGTATTTT; cdr3_aa: CASSSLLPAGGTDTQYF
clone_size: -; j_call: TRBJ2-1; d_call: -; v_call: TRBV13; cdr3_nt: TGTGCCAGCAGCTTAGTTCGGGGAAGTAGGGATGAGCAGTTCTTC; cdr3_aa: CASSLVRGSRDEQFF
clone_size: -; j_call: TRBJ2-5; d_call: TRBD2; v_call: TRBV7-8; cdr3_nt: TGTGCCAGCAGCTTACCTAGGGGAAGCGGGACTGGAGAGACCCAGTACTTC; cdr3_aa: CASSLPRGSGTGETQYF
clone_size: -; j_call: TRBJ2-7; d_call: -; v_call: TRBV9; cdr3_nt: TGTGCCAGCAGCGTAGGACCTAACTACGAGCAGTACTTC; cdr3_aa: CASSVGPNYEQYF
clone_size: once; j_call: TRBJ2-1; d_call: TRBD1; v_call: TRBV4-2; cdr3_nt: TGTGCCAGCAGCCAAGAACAGGGGGGCTACAATGAGCAGTTCTTC; cdr3_aa: CASSQEQGGYNEQFF
clone_size: -; j_call: TRBJ1-1; d_call: -; v_call: TRBV7-2; cdr3_nt: TGTGCCAGCAGCTTAGTGGTTGGCACTGTGAACACTGAAGCTTTCTTT; cdr3_aa: CASSLVVGTVNTEAFF
clone_size: -; j_call: TRBJ2-7; d_call: TRBD2; v_call: TRBV29-1; cdr3_nt: TGCAGCGTTCTAGGACTAGCGTCCGCCTACGAGCAGTACTTC; cdr3_aa: CSVLGLASAYEQYF
clone_size: -; j_call: TRBJ2-2; d_call: -; v_call: TRBV7-9; cdr3_nt: TGTGCCAGCAGCTTAATGGGCTATTCCTCTCAATTCAACACCGGGGAGCTGTTTTTT; cdr3_aa: CASSLMGYSSQFNTGELFF
clone_size: -; j_call: TRBJ2-2; d_call: -; v_call: TRBV19; cdr3_nt: TGTGCCAGTAGTATGATAGGAGTGTACACCGGGGAGCTGTTTTTT; cdr3_aa: CASSMIGVYTGELFF
clone_size: -; j_call: TRBJ2-1; d_call: TRBD2; v_call: TRBV19; cdr3_nt: TGTGCCAGTAGTACCTACGCCGGGACTAGCGGCGCTGAGCAGTTCTTC; cdr3_aa: CASSTYAGTSGAEQFF